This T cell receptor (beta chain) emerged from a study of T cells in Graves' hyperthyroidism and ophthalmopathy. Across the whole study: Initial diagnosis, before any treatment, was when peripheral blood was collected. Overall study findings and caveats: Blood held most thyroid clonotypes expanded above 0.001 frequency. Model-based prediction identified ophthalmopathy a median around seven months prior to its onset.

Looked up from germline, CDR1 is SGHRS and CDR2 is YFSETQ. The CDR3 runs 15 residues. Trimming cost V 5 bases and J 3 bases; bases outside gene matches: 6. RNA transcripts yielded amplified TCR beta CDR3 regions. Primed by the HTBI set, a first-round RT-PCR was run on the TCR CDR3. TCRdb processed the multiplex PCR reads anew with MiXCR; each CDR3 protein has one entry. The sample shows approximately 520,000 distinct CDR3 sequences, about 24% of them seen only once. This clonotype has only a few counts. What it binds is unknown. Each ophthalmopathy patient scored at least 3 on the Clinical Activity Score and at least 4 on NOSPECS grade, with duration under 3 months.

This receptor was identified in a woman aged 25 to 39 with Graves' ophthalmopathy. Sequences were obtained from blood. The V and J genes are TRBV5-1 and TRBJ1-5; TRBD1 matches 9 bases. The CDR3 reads CASSWTGAFNQPQHF. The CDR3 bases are TGCGCCAGCAGTTGGACAGGGGCATTCAATCAGCCCCAGCATTTT.